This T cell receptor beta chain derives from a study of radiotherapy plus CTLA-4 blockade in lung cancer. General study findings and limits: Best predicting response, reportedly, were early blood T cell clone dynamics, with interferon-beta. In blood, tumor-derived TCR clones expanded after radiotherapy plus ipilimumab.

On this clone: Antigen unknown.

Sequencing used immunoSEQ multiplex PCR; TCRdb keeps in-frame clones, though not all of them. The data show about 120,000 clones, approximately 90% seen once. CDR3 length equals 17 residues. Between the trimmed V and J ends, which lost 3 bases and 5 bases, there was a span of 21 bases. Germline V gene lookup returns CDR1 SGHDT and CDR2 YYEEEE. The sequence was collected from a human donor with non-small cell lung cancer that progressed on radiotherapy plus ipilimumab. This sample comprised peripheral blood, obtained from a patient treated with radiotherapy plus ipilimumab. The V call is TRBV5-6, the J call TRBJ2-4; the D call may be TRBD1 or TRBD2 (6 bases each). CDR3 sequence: CASSWGAGPARENIQYF. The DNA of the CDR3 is TGTGCCAGCAGCTGGGGGGCGGGACCCGCCAGGGAAAACATTCAGTACTTC.